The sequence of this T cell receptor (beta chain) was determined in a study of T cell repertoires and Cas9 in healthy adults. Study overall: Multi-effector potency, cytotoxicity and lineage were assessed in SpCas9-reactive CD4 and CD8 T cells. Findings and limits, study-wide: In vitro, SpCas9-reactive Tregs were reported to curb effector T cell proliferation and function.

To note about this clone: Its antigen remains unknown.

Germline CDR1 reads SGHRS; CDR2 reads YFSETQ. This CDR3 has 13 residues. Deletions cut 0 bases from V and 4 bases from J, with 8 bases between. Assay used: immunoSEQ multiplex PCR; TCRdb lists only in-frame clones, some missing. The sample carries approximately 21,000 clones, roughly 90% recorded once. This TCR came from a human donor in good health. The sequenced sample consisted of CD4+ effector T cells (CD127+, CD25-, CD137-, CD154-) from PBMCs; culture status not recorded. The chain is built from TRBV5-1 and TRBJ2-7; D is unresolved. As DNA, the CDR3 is TGCGCCAGCAGCTTGGAAAGGAGTTACGAGCAGTACTTC. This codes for CASSLERSYEQYF.